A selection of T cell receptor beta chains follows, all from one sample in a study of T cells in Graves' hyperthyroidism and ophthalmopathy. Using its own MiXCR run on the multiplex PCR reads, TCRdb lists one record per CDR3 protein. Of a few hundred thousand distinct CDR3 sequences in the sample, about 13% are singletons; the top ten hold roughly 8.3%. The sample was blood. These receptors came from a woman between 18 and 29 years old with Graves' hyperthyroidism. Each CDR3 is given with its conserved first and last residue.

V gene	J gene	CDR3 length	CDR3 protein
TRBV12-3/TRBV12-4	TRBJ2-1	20	CASRLHLRRLAGVEGNEQFF
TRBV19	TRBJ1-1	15	CASGRGQSLDTEAFF
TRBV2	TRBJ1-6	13	CASRQDLGSPLHF
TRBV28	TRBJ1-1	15	CASRPPAPPNTEAFF
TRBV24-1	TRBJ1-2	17	CATSDRTGSGALRGYTF
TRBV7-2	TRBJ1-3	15	CASSPFQGIGNTIYF
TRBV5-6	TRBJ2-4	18	CASSSDRGRSLAKNIQYF
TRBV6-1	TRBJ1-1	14	CATKWVVHGTEAFF
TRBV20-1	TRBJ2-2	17	CSADPYLSEAYTGELFF
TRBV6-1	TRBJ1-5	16	CASSGSPPGLGQPQHF
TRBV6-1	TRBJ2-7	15	CASSPGAAYSYEQYF
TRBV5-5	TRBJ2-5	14	CASSSSGTSETQYF
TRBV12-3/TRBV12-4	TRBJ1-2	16	CASSPRTGGIHYGYTF
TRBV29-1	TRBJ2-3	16	CSVVRGREGFTDTQYF
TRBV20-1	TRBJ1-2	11	CSAYTGEGYTF
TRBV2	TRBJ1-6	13	CASTGEGGSPLHF
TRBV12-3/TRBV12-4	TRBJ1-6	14	CASSSTEDNSPLHF
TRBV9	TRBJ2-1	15	CASSVPGTVHNEQFF
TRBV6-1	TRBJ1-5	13	CASRGDSNQPQHF
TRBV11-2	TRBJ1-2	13	CASSLDTVQGYTF
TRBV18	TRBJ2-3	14	CASSPTPSTDTQYF
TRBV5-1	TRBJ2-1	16	CASSSGGTLAPNEQFF
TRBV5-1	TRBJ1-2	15	CASSLVLGGNYGYTF
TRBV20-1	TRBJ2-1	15	CSAGSTGGLNNEQFF
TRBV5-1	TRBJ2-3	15	CASSFRGSSTDTQYF
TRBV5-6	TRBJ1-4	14	CASSLEVGNEKLFF
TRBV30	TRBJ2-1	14	CAWSFGSSYNEQFF
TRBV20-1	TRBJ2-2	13	CSAIAANTGELFF
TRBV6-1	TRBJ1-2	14	CASRPTGGEGGYTF